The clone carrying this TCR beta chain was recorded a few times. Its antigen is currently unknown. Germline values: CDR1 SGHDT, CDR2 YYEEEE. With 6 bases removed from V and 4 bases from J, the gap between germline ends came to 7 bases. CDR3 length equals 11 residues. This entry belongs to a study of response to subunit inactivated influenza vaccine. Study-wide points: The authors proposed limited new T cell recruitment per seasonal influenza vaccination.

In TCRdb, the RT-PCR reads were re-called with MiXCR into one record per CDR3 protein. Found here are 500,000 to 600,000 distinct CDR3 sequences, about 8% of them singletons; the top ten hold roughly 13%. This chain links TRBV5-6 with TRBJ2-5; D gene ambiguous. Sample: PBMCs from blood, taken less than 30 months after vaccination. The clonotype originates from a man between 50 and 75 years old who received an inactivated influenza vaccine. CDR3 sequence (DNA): TGTGCCAGCAAATATGGAGAGACCCAGTACTTC. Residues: CASKYGETQYF.